Below, 24 T cell receptor beta chains from the same sample are listed, as sequenced in a study of neoadjuvant nivolumab and ipilimumab in lung cancer. TCRdb's table, derived via immunoSEQ multiplex PCR, lists solely in-frame clones and lacks some. The sample has some 50,000 clones, about 89% seen once. This material consisted of blood, taken before neoadjuvant nivolumab, alone or with ipilimumab. Receptor source: an adult with non-small cell lung cancer. Some clones in this sample may be carry-over from other donors' samples.

The sample holds one count of this clone. This chain connects TRBV5-6 to TRBJ1-5, with 9 bases identical to TRBD1. The CDR3 is made up of 16 amino acids. The V segment lost 3 bases and the J segment 4 bases; nucleotides outside the gene matches: 8. Germline lookup yields CDR1 SGHDT and CDR2 YYEEEE. The CDR3 nucleotides are TGTGCCAGCAGCTATGGGACAGGGAGTCCTAATCAGCCCCAGCATTTT. Encoded protein: CASSYGTGSPNQPQHF.

Only one count was recorded for this clone. The chain links TRBV18 to TRBJ1-1; D gene unclear. V gave up 2 bases and J gave up 2 bases, with 3 bases separating them. This CDR3 contains 12 residues. Germline V gene sequence: CDR1 KGHSH, CDR2 LQKENI. For the CDR3, the DNA is TGTGCCAGCTCACCAGATAACACTGAAGCTTTCTTT. Amino acid sequence: CASSPDNTEAFF.

This chain uses TRBV27 with TRBJ1-5; D not certain. The CDR3 is 12 residues long. CDR1 and CDR2 from the germline V gene are MNHEY and SMNVEV (reference sequence). Trimming removed 6 bases from V and 3 bases from J, with 6 bases in between. CDR3: CASRGINQPQHF. The CDR3 DNA reads TGTGCCAGCAGGGGTATCAATCAGCCCCAGCATTTT.

The chain carries TRBV5-5 and TRBJ2-7; D remains ambiguous. CDR1 and CDR2 (germline): SGHKS, YYEKEE (reference sequence). The CDR3 extends over 12 amino acids. Trimming pared 4 bases from V and 6 bases from J, leaving 11 bases between. The CDR3 reads CASSRPVGEQYF. CDR3 nucleotides: TGTGCCAGCAGCCGACCCGTTGGCGAGCAGTACTTC.

The J gene is TRBJ2-2, the V gene TRBV5-6; D possibly corresponds to TRBD2 (5 bases). Germline CDR1 SGHDT, CDR2 YYEEEE. The length of the CDR3 is 12 residues. The V end was cut by 4 bases, the J end by 8 bases, with 9 bases between. The CDR3 DNA follows: TGTGCCAGCAGCGACTACCTGGGGGAGCTGTTTTTT. Translation: CASSDYLGELFF. The entire variable domain, with the rest obtained from reference TRBV5-6 and TRBJ2-2, is as follows: DAGVTQSPTHLIKTRGQQVTLRCSPKSGHDTVSWYQQALGQGPQFIFQYYEEEERQRGNFPDRFSGHQFPNYSSELNVNALLLGDSALYLCASSDYLGELFFGEGSRLTVL.

The chain couples TRBV6-5 to TRBJ2-7, with D perhaps TRBD1 (6 bases). V lost 2 bases, J lost 6 bases, and 8 bases lay in between. CDR3 length: 12 residues. Germline V lookup: CDR1 MNHEY, CDR2 SVGAGI. CDR3 protein: CASSYQGPEQYF. Written as DNA, the CDR3 is TGTGCCAGCAGTTACCAGGGGCCCGAGCAGTACTTC.

This clone was seen only once. The V call is TRBV7-2, the J call TRBJ1-5; no clear D gene. Between the trimmed V and J ends, which lost 1 base and 5 bases, there was a span of 12 bases. Germline V gene data show CDR1 as SGHTA and CDR2 as FQGNSA. The CDR3 is 15 amino acids. For the CDR3, the DNA is TGTGCCAGCAGCTTAGAAACTAGGATGGATCAGCCCCAGCATTTT. Amino acids: CASSLETRMDQPQHF. Looking up the rest from reference TRBV7-2 and TRBJ1-5 gives the full variable domain: GAGVSQSPSNKVTEKGKDVELRCDPISGHTALYWYRQSLGQGLEFLIYFQGNSAPDKSGLPSDRFSAERTGGSVSTLTIQRTQQEDSAVYLCASSLETRMDQPQHFGDGTRLSIL.

This clone was counted a single time. The chain is built from TRBV5-1 and TRBJ2-7, with TRBD2 matching over 8 bases. Germline CDR1 reads SGHRS; CDR2 reads YFSETQ. The CDR3 contains 15 residues. J was trimmed by 5 bases and V by 0 bases; bases with no gene match: 7. The CDR3 DNA reads TGCGCCAGCAGCTTGGGGTCGGGAGGGCCCCACGAGCAGTACTTC. This gives the protein CASSLGSGGPHEQYF.

The chain couples TRBV18 to TRBJ2-5, with 9 nucleotides matching TRBD1. The CDR3 contains 12 residues. The V segment lost 8 bases and the J segment 5 bases; nucleotides outside the gene matches: 3. CDR1 is KGHSH and CDR2 is LQKENI in the germline V gene. Written as DNA, the CDR3 is TGTGCCAGCCAGGGACAGGGCGAGACCCAGTACTTC. This translates into CASQGQGETQYF.

This clone has a single count. The V and J genes are TRBV11-3 and TRBJ2-2; 11 nucleotides line up with TRBD2. V lost 2 bases, J lost 8 bases, and 4 bases stayed unmatched. Per germline, CDR1 SGHNT and CDR2 YENEEA. This CDR3 region has 15 residues. The CDR3 protein is CASSLLAGGPGELFF. CDR3 nucleotide sequence: TGTGCCAGCAGCTTATTAGCGGGAGGGCCTGGGGAGCTGTTTTTT.

The genes are TRBV29-1 and TRBJ2-3; TRBD1 aligns across 9 bases. The trim removed 7 bases at V and 4 bases at J, leaving 3 bases unmatched. Germline CDR1 is SQVTM and CDR2 is ANQGSEA. CDR3 length equals 12 residues. In DNA, the CDR3 is TGCAGCGGGGGACAGGGTCCAGATACGCAGTATTTT. This codes for CSGGQGPDTQYF.

This rearrangement joins TRBV6-6 to TRBJ2-1, with 10 bases matching TRBD2. CDR3 size: 14 residues. The V gene end was trimmed by 6 bases and the J gene end by 5 bases; junction bases not matched to a gene: 4. Germline CDR1 reads MNHNY; CDR2 reads SVGAGI (reference sequence). The CDR3 nucleotides are TGTGCCAGCAGAAATGGACTAGCGGACAATGAGCAGTTCTTC. Translating gives CASRNGLADNEQFF.

The chain couples TRBV5-5 to TRBJ2-7, with D maybe TRBD1 (6 bases). CDR3 size: 13 residues. Germline loops: CDR1 SGHKS, CDR2 YYEKEE (reference sequence). V shed 1 base and J shed 7 bases, with 12 bases lying between them. CDR3 DNA sequence: TGTGCCAGCAGCTTGACAGGGTTGGGGGAGCAGTACTTC. It specifies CASSLTGLGEQYF.

This clone has only one observation. V and J are TRBV5-4 and TRBJ1-1, with 7 bases that match TRBD1. Germline V gives CDR1 SGHNT, CDR2 YYREEE (reference sequence). This CDR3 comprises 15 residues. V shed 6 bases and J 2 bases; nucleotides not matched to a gene: 10. The CDR3, as DNA: TGTGCCAGCAACCCCGACAGGGTCGGAAACACTGAAGCTTTCTTT. Its protein product is CASNPDRVGNTEAFF.

This clone was detected only once. The rearrangement uses TRBV5-1 and TRBJ2-5; TRBD2 might be the D (5 bases). The CDR3 consists of 13 residues. Germline CDR1 reads SGHRS; CDR2 reads YFSETQ. V was cut by 7 bases and J by 7 bases, with 17 bases left in between. CDR3 amino acids: CASHQILEGTQYF. As DNA, the CDR3 is TGCGCCAGCCACCAAATTTTAGAGGGGACCCAGTACTTC. The full variable domain, in which reference TRBV5-1 and TRBJ2-5 provide the parts outside the CDR3, is KAGVTQTPRYLIKTRGQQVTLSCSPISGHRSVSWYQQTPGQGLQFLFEYFSETQRNKGNFPGRFSGRQFSNSRSEMNVSTLELGDSALYLCASHQILEGTQYFGPGTRLLVL.

V and J are TRBV29-1 and TRBJ2-5; possible D gene TRBD2, 6 bases. The germline V gene has CDR1 SQVTM and CDR2 ANQGSEA. This CDR3 contains 14 residues. Trimming stripped 7 bases from V and 3 bases from J, with 18 bases between. The CDR3 region has the DNA TGCAGCGCCCACGGGGGTGCCGTAGAAGAGACCCAGTACTTC. The encoded protein is CSAHGGAVEETQYF. Combining the CDR3 with reference TRBV29-1 and TRBJ2-5 gives the whole variable domain SAVISQKPSRDICQRGTSLTIQCQVDSQVTMMFWYRQQPGQSLTLIATANQGSEATYESGFVIDKFPISRPNLTFSTLTVSNMSPEDSSIYLCSAHGGAVEETQYFGPGTRLLVL.

The chain combines TRBV7-2 with TRBJ2-7, with TRBD2 as a possible D gene (6 bases). V lost 1 base and J lost 0, with 7 bases in between. Germline V gene lookup returns CDR1 SGHTA and CDR2 FQGNSA. This CDR3 contains 14 residues. In DNA, the CDR3 is TGTGCCAGCAGCTTAGGGAGGGACTCCTACGAGCAGTACTTC. It specifies CASSLGRDSYEQYF.

The J gene is TRBJ2-7, the V gene TRBV29-1, with 9 bases aligning to TRBD2. The V and J ends lost 5 bases and 5 bases, in that order; junction bases with no gene match: 10. The germline V gene has CDR1 SQVTM and CDR2 ANQGSEA. The CDR3 runs to 14 residues. The CDR3 loop reads CSVRPGLASHEQYF. The CDR3 DNA reads as TGCAGCGTTCGGCCGGGACTAGCATCACACGAGCAGTACTTC.

This clone was seen once. This sequence joins TRBV5-1 and TRBJ2-7, with D unresolved. Between the trimmed V and J ends, which lost 4 bases and 2 bases, there was a span of 13 bases. The CDR3 is made up of 14 amino acids. The germline V gene has CDR1 SGHRS and CDR2 YFSETQ. The CDR3: CASSPDGSTYEQYF. Written as DNA, the CDR3 is TGCGCCAGCAGCCCCGACGGGTCGACCTACGAGCAGTACTTC.

The rearrangement links TRBV30 to TRBJ2-5; D remains unclear. This CDR3 is 17 amino acids long. V gave up 3 bases and J gave up 3 bases, with 23 bases separating them. Germline CDR1 reads GTSNPN; CDR2 reads SVGIG (reference sequence). CDR3 sequence (DNA): TGTGCCTGGAGCGGGCAGGCCGATCTCCGCCCCGAAGAGACCCAGTACTTC. Its translation is CAWSGQADLRPEETQYF.

The genes are TRBV6-1 and TRBJ2-7, with D hard to call. The CDR3 is made up of 15 amino acids. In germline, CDR1 is MNHNS, CDR2 SASEGT. The V end was cut by 7 bases, the J end by 7 bases, with 23 bases between. The CDR3 nucleotides are TGTGCCAGCACCACCCCCCGGATAGGGCTTACGGAGCAGTACTTC. Translating it yields CASTTPRIGLTEQYF.

The V gene is TRBV19, the J gene TRBJ2-3; D remains unclear. V gave up 6 bases and J gave up 0 bases, with 7 bases separating them. The germline V gene has CDR1 LNHDA and CDR2 SQIVND (reference sequence). The length of the CDR3 is 13 residues. The CDR3 DNA reads as TGTGCCAGTAGAAGCGCTAGCACAGATACGCAGTATTTT. Its protein product is CASRSASTDTQYF.

The chain is built from TRBV9 and TRBJ2-7, with D possibly TRBD2 on 6 matching bases. This CDR3 spans 15 amino acids. Germline assignment: CDR1 SGDLS and CDR2 YYNGEE. The ends were cut back, 0 bases at V and 4 bases at J, with 14 bases in the middle. Here the CDR3 reads CASSVGVTGEYEQYF. The CDR3 coding sequence is TGTGCCAGCAGCGTAGGGGTAACGGGAGAGTACGAGCAGTACTTC. The whole variable domain, remainder taken from reference TRBV9 and TRBJ2-7, is DSGVTQTPKHLITATGQRVTLRCSPRSGDLSVYWYQQSLDQGLQFLIQYYNGEERAKGNILERFSAQQFPDLHSELNLSSLELGDSALYFCASSVGVTGEYEQYFGPGTRLTVT.

The J gene is TRBJ1-1, the V gene TRBV7-2, with a weak D call TRBD1 (5 bases). Germline V CDR1 and CDR2: SGHTA, FQGNSA. V lost 0 bases, J lost 8 bases, and 10 bases lay in between. This CDR3 region has 13 residues. This CDR3 is CASSLAGGAEAFF. The CDR3 DNA follows: TGTGCCAGCAGCTTAGCGGGGGGTGCCGAAGCTTTCTTT.